These 13 T cell receptor beta chains were sequenced from one sample in a study of tumor-infiltrating lymphocytes in primary liver carcinoma (dated by TCRdb to about 2017). Total RNA and DNA were co-extracted from roughly 20-30 mg of bulk tissue with the AllPrep DNA/RNA mini kit, without cell sorting. Sequencing relied on an Illumina HiSeq 2500. Using a constant-region primer and ProtoScript II reverse transcriptase, TCRbeta-specific cDNA was reverse-transcribed from approximately 500 ng total RNA. Three nested multiplex PCR rounds, following a slightly modified ARM-PCR procedure, were used to build the TCRbeta libraries. Each of the first two PCR rounds ran for around 10 cycles using multiplex TRBV1-TRBV30 forward primers together with a Cbeta reverse primer. Starting from the raw public reads, TCRdb applied fastp trimming at Q25, assembled clones with MiXCR and retained in-frame beta chains. Here each entry gathers all rows of one CDR3 protein and keeps the most common genes and DNA. This sample lists 90,000 to 140,000 distinct CDR3 sequences; 80% to 85% were detected once. The ten biggest clones cover approximately 20% of the sample.

The sequenced material came from liver tumor tissue from sampling region 3. The meaning of the sample's cell subset or site label: tumor region T3, left-lateral pole. The receptor set was obtained from a man in his forties or fifties with primary liver carcinoma and hepatitis B virus infection.

In the case of this clonotype: At one boundary the junction diverges from the germline segment, which might be a read error. The chain links TRBV7-9 to TRBJ2-1; D may be TRBD1 (5 bases). CDR1 and CDR2 (germline): SEHNR, FQNEAQ (reference sequence). The CDR3 sequence is 14 residues long. CDR3 amino acids: CVSSLGNTGDEQFF. The CDR3 DNA is TGTGTCAGCAGCTTAGGGAACACAGGCGATGAGCAGTTCTTC. Using reference TRBV7-9 and TRBJ2-1 for the parts outside the CDR3, the full variable domain is DTGVSQNPRHKITKRGQNVTFRCDPISEHNRLYWYRQTLGQGPEFLTYFQNEAQLEKSRLLSDRFSAERPKGSFSTLEIQRTEQGDSAMYLCVSSLGNTGDEQFFGPGTRLTVL.

Comment on this clonotype: Given the absence of the conserved phenylalanine or tryptophan at the CDR3 end, a read error is likely. The V gene is TRBV29-1, the J gene TRBJ2-1, with D unresolved. The CDR3 is 13 amino acids. The ends were cut back, 7 bases at V and 0 bases at J, with 10 bases in the middle. In germline, CDR1 is SQVTM, CDR2 ANQGSEA. The DNA of the CDR3 is TGCAGCGCCGCCTCCCTCTCCTACAATGAGCAGTTCTCC. Amino acid sequence: CSAASLSYNEQFS.

About this clonotype itself: One end of the junction fails to match germline, which may point to a read error. The chain couples TRBV4-2 to TRBJ2-7, with D hard to call. Germline CDR1 and CDR2: LGHNA and YNFKEQ. The CDR3 totals 12 residues. This CDR3 reads CASSRDRNEQYF. In nucleotides, the CDR3 is TGTGCCAGCAGCCGAGATCGGAATGAGCAGTATTTC.

On this clonotype: Relative to the germline gene, one junction end is altered; a read error may explain this. The gene calls are TRBV11-2 and TRBJ2-7; no clear D gene. CDR1 and CDR2 from the germline V gene are SGHAT and FQNNGV. The CDR3 is made up of 15 amino acids. The CDR3 DNA reads as TGTGTCAGCAGTTCCAGACGGCTTTACGCGCGCGAGCAGTACTTC. This codes for CVSSSRRLYAREQYF.

Regarding this clonotype: A read error may account for a junction end that differs from germline. V is TRBV4-2 and J is TRBJ2-5, with 11 bases matching TRBD1. The CDR3 loop spans 16 amino acids. Germline V gives CDR1 LGHNA, CDR2 YNFKEQ. The CDR3 nucleotides read TGTACCAGCAGCCAAGACTGGACAGGGGGCCAAGAGACTCAGTACTTC. Translated, it gives CTSSQDWTGGQETQYF.

In this sample, this clonotype turned up once. With a much larger clone just one base away, this may be a read error. The chain recombines TRBV29-1 with TRBJ2-7; D is possibly TRBD1 or TRBD2 (5 bases each). Germline values: CDR1 SQVTM, CDR2 ANQGSEA. The CDR3 spans 10 residues. CDR3 loop: CSVKRGEQNV. The CDR3 nucleotides read TGCAGCGTTAAACGGGGCGAGCAGAACGTC.

The chain employs TRBV29-1 and TRBJ2-7; a possible D gene is TRBD2 (6 bases). CDR1 SQVTM and CDR2 ANQGSEA come from the germline V gene. Trimming cost V 4 bases and J 4 bases, with 14 bases left between them. The CDR3 has 13 residues. The DNA for the CDR3 is TGCAGCGTTGCCGGGACTCCCTCTTACGAGCAGTACTTC. It is translated as CSVAGTPSYEQYF.

This clonotype has a single count. Since the CDR3 does not end with the conserved phenylalanine or tryptophan, this likely comes from a read error. No DNA is shown, since the ends of the CDR3 on it are uncertain; the CDR3 is the one TCRdb lists. The chain employs TRBV7-3 and TRBJ1-1. The CDR3 is 13 residues long, counting both termini. The V gene's germline CDR1 is SGHTA and CDR2 FQGTGA. The CDR3 sequence is CASSLQKKTEAFL.

In regard to this clonotype: The junction and the germline gene differ at one end; a read error may be behind it. This chain uses TRBV29-1 with TRBJ2-3; 8 bases are shared with TRBD2. The CDR3 is 15 residues long. CDR1 SQVTM and CDR2 ANQGSEA come from the germline V gene. In DNA form, the CDR3 reads TGCGGCGTACGGACCAGCGGGAGTTGGAAAGATACGAAGTATTTT. Protein sequence: CGVRTSGSWKDTKYF.

For this clonotype: Compared with germline, one end of the junction differs, possibly owing to a read error. The chain employs TRBV4-3 and TRBJ2-1; TRBD1 matches at 10 bases. The CDR3 extends over 14 amino acids. In germline, CDR1 is LGHNA, CDR2 YSLEER. CDR3 bases: TGCGCCAACAGCCTGGACAGGGGGGGGAACGAGCAGTTCTTC. Translating it yields CANSLDRGGNEQFF.

For this clonotype: It is likely a read error, because the conserved phenylalanine at the end of the CDR3 is missing. CDR3 sequence (DNA): TGCGCCAGAAGTGATCGATTGCGCGAGCAGTTCTCC. Amino acid sequence: CARSDRLREQFS. This chain joins TRBV10-1 and TRBJ2-1; no firm D call. Germline loops: CDR1 WNHNN, CDR2 SYGVQD (reference sequence). CDR3 length: 12 amino acids.

Points on this clonotype: As the CDR3 is not closed by the conserved phenylalanine or tryptophan, this likely results from a read error. The rearrangement links TRBV12-3 or TRBV12-4 to TRBJ2-7; D tentatively reads TRBD1 or TRBD2 (6 bases each). V shed 1 base and J shed 10 bases, with 14 bases lying between them. The CDR3 is 13 amino acids. The CDR3 sequence is CASSLGGAGEQYI. The CDR3 DNA follows: TGTGCCAGCAGTTTAGGGGGGGCCGGGGAACAGTACATC.

About this clonotype: One end of the junction is discordant with germline, which a read error may explain. The genes are TRBV6-1 and TRBJ2-6, with a tentative D call TRBD1 (6 bases). From germline, CDR1 is MNHNS and CDR2 SASEGT. The CDR3 length is 18 residues. CDR3 DNA: TGTGCCAGCAGTGTCAGACAGGTGCGATTCTCTGGGGCCAACGTACTGACTTTC. Residues: CASSVRQVRFSGANVLTF.